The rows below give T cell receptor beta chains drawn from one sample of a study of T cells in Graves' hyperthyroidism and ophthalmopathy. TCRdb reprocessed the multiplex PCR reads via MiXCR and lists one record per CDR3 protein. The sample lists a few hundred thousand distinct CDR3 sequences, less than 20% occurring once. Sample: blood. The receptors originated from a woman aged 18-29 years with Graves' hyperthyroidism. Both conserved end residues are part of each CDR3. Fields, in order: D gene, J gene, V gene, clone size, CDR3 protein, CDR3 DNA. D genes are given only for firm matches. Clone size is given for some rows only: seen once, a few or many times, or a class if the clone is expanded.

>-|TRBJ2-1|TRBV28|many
CASSLQGRNYNEQFF
TGTGCCAGCAGTCTACAGGGAAGAAACTACAATGAGCAGTTCTTC
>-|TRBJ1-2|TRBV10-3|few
CAIANTGYGYTF
TGTGCCATTGCAAATACAGGCTATGGCTACACCTTC
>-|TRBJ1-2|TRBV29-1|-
CSVLKGGNYGYTF
TGCAGCGTTCTGAAAGGGGGGAACTATGGCTACACCTTC
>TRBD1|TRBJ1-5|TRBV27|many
CASSYIGTENQPQHF
TGTGCCAGCAGTTATATAGGGACAGAGAATCAGCCCCAGCATTTT
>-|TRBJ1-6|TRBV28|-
CASSTLLGTSSPLHF
TGTGCCAGCAGTACCCTGCTAGGGACGAGCTCACCCCTCCACTTT
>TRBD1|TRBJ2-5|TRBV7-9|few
CASSYRGLGETQYF
TGTGCCAGCAGCTACAGGGGGCTAGGGGAGACCCAGTACTTC
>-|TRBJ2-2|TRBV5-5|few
CASSVDSQSAGELFF
TGTGCCAGCAGCGTGGACAGTCAGTCCGCCGGGGAGCTGTTTTTT
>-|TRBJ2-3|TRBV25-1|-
CASSEAVRSTDTQYF
TGTGCCAGCAGTGAAGCAGTCAGGAGCACAGATACGCAGTATTTT
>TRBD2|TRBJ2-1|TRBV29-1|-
CSVEGLAGGPYNEQFF
TGCAGCGTTGAGGGACTAGCGGGGGGACCTTACAATGAGCAGTTCTTC
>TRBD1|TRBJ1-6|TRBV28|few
CASSLLGQGINSPLHF
TGTGCCAGCAGTTTATTGGGACAGGGAATTAATTCACCCCTCCACTTT
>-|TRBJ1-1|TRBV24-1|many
CATWDAEAFF
TGTGCCACCTGGGACGCTGAAGCTTTCTTT
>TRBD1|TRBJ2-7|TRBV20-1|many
CSARVGGLGEQYF
TGCAGTGCTAGAGTAGGGGGCCTTGGCGAGCAGTACTTC